One sample yielded the 21 T cell receptor beta chains listed below, sequenced in a study of blood T cell repertoires in COVID-19. The method was immunoSEQ multiplex PCR; TCRdb's version includes in-frame clones alone and lacks a portion of them. This sample has 390,000 or so clones; under 85% occur once, and the top ten carry about 5%. What was sequenced was PBMCs or T cells enriched from blood (not recorded which). The receptors derive from a woman aged 45-59 years who had recovered from COVID-19.

The rearrangement uses TRBV19 and TRBJ1-3; weak D call: TRBD1 (6 bases). V dropped 5 bases and J dropped 4 bases, with 15 bases sitting between them. Germline CDR1 reads LNHDA; CDR2 reads SQIVND (reference sequence). This CDR3 has 15 amino acids. This CDR3 is CASSPDRSGGNTIYF. CDR3 sequence (DNA): TGTGCCAGTAGTCCAGACAGGTCGGGCGGAAACACCATATATTTT.

This clone was seen once. The chain links TRBV15 to TRBJ1-5; D gene uncertain. V dropped 1 base and J dropped 1 base, with 5 bases sitting between them. CDR3 length: 14 residues. In germline, CDR1 is LNHNV, CDR2 YYDKDF (reference sequence). The CDR3 DNA follows: TGTGCCACCAGCAGAGCCGGGAGCAATCAGCCCCAGCATTTT. Translation: CATSRAGSNQPQHF.

This clone was detected once. V gene TRBV19 combines with J gene TRBJ1-6; D possibly corresponds to TRBD1 (6 bases). Germline V CDR1 and CDR2: LNHDA, SQIVND (reference sequence). CDR3 length: 15 residues. Trimming shortened V by 6 bases and J by 1 base, and 10 bases separated the two germline ends. The CDR3 DNA reads TGTGCCAGTAGCACACAGGGATCCTATAATTCACCCCTCCACTTT. Its translation is CASSTQGSYNSPLHF.

The CDR3 bases are TGCGCCAGCAGCTTGGCGCCTAGCGGGACCCAAGAGACCCAGTACTTC. Residues: CASSLAPSGTQETQYF. This rearrangement joins TRBV5-1 to TRBJ2-5, with 9 positions matching TRBD2. This CDR3 is 16 amino acids long. With 0 bases clipped from V and 1 base from J, the junction kept 4 bases outside the gene matches. CDR1 SGHRS and CDR2 YFSETQ come from the germline V gene.

The chain recombines TRBV27 with TRBJ1-1; D perhaps matches TRBD1 (5 bases). CDR1 is MNHEY, CDR2 SMNVEV, per germline (reference sequence). Trimming cost V 8 bases and J 0 bases, with 13 bases left between them. This CDR3 contains 14 residues. CDR3 nucleotides: TGTGCCAGCGGCCCTCGGGGGGTGAACACTGAAGCTTTCTTT. This encodes CASGPRGVNTEAFF.

This rearrangement joins TRBV14 to TRBJ1-1, with D unclear. This CDR3 spans 15 amino acids. V lost 0 bases to trimming and J lost 3 bases, with 11 bases between them. Germline V gene sequence: CDR1 SGHDN, CDR2 FVKESK. CDR3 DNA: TGTGCCAGCAGCCAAGACCTCCGGAGGGACACTGAAGCTTTCTTT. It codes for CASSQDLRRDTEAFF.

The chain recombines TRBV28 with TRBJ1-1; D perhaps matches TRBD1 (5 bases). Germline V gene data show CDR1 as MDHEN and CDR2 as SYDVKM. The CDR3 runs to 16 residues. Between the trimmed V and J ends, which lost 6 bases and 0 bases, there was a span of 17 bases. CDR3 in amino acids: CASRRRRQLMNTEAFF. CDR3 DNA sequence: TGTGCCAGCAGACGCCGGAGACAGCTCATGAACACTGAAGCTTTCTTT. Combining the CDR3 with reference TRBV28 and TRBJ1-1 gives the whole variable domain DVKVTQSSRYLVKRTGEKVFLECVQDMDHENMFWYRQDPGLGLRLIYFSYDVKMKEKGDIPEGYSVSREKKERFSLILESASTNQTSMYLCASRRRRQLMNTEAFFGQGTRLTVV.

V usage is TRBV7-3 and J usage is TRBJ2-1; D ambiguous. Trimming removed 5 bases from V and 2 bases from J, with 10 bases in between. From germline, CDR1 is SGHTA and CDR2 FQGTGA. CDR3 length: 14 amino acids. The CDR3 spells CASSPTTPYNEQFF. The CDR3 DNA follows: TGTGCCAGCAGCCCTACTACTCCCTACAATGAGCAGTTCTTC.

This chain connects TRBV11-3 to TRBJ2-2; 9 bases align to TRBD2. The germline gives CDR1 SGHNT, CDR2 YENEEA. The junction had 6 bases not matched to a gene; V was cut back by 0 bases and J by 7 bases. The CDR3 is 16 residues long. The CDR3 DNA is TGTGCCAGCAGCTTAGACAAGCGGGGGGCATGCGGGGAGCTGTTTTTT. Its translation: CASSLDKRGACGELFF.

The chain couples TRBV4-3 to TRBJ2-2; D unclear. V dropped 1 base and J dropped 4 bases, with 13 bases sitting between them. Germline-derived CDR1 and CDR2 are LGHNA and YSLEER. There are 16 residues in the CDR3. The CDR3 nucleotides are TGCGCCAGCAGCCAAGGGGCTTCCTCCATCACCGGGGAGCTGTTTTTT. This translates into CASSQGASSITGELFF.

This clone turned up a few times. The chain has TRBV30 and TRBJ2-1, with D unresolved. CDR1 and CDR2 from the germline V gene are GTSNPN and SVGIG (reference sequence). This CDR3 spans 13 amino acids. Trimming stripped 4 bases from V and 7 bases from J, with 14 bases between. In nucleotides, the CDR3 is TGTGCCTGGACCAAAGGTATCGGGAATGAGCAGTTCTTC. Residues: CAWTKGIGNEQFF. The whole variable domain, filled in from reference TRBV30 and TRBJ2-1, reads SQTIHQWPATLVQPVGSPLSLECTVEGTSNPNLYWYRQAAGRGLQLLFYSVGIGQISSEVPQNLSASRPQDRQFILSSKKLLLSDSGFYLCAWTKGIGNEQFFGPGTRLTVL.

The chain recombines TRBV10-2 with TRBJ1-1; 7 bases match TRBD1. Trimming removed 5 bases from V and 0 bases from J; junction bases left unmatched: 3. The CDR3 loop spans 14 amino acids. Germline CDR1 reads WSHSY; CDR2 reads SAAADI. The CDR3 loop is CASSLQGLNTEAFF. For the CDR3, the DNA is TGCGCCAGCAGTCTACAGGGGCTGAACACTGAAGCTTTCTTT.

This clone was observed a handful of times. This chain uses TRBV10-1 with TRBJ1-2; unclear D gene. The CDR3 contains 14 residues. Germline CDR1 and CDR2: WNHNN and SYGVQD (reference sequence). Trimming pared 8 bases from V and 7 bases from J, leaving 20 bases between. The CDR3, as DNA: TGCGCCAGCCATCAGCCAGAGAGGCGTAGTGGCTACACCTTC. This sequence encodes CASHQPERRSGYTF.

The chain is built from TRBV11-3 and TRBJ1-4, with D tentatively TRBD1 (6 bases). CDR1 is SGHNT and CDR2 is YENEEA in the germline V gene. CDR3 length: 15 residues. The germline V and J ends were trimmed by 4 bases and 6 bases, with 15 bases remaining between them. The chain's CDR3 is CASSSQGKVDEKLFF. The CDR3, as DNA: TGTGCCAGCAGCTCACAGGGAAAGGTGGATGAAAAACTGTTTTTT.

The chain links TRBV3-1 (or the pseudogene TRBV3-2) to TRBJ1-1; D gene ambiguous. With 4 bases removed from V and 3 bases from J, the gap between germline ends came to 9 bases. This CDR3 has 13 residues. CDR1 is LGHDT, CDR2 YNNKEL, per germline (reference sequence). This chain's CDR3 is CASSLLRDTEAFF. The CDR3 nucleotides read TGTGCCAGCAGCCTCCTGCGAGACACTGAAGCTTTCTTT.

V is TRBV7-8 and J is TRBJ1-2; D remains unclear. CDR1 is SGHVS, CDR2 FQNEAQ, per germline. CDR3 length: 12 amino acids. The V and J ends lost 1 base and 4 bases respectively, with 4 bases between them. CDR3 sequence (DNA): TGTGCCAGCAGCTTAGACAGCTATGGCTACACCTTC. Protein: CASSLDSYGYTF.

This chain joins TRBV7-6 and TRBJ1-1; TRBD1 agrees at 8 bases. The CDR3 runs to 15 residues. Germline values: CDR1 SGHVS, CDR2 FNYEAQ. V gave up 1 base and J gave up 1 base; unmatched junction bases: 2. As DNA, the CDR3 is TGTGCCAGCAGCTTAGTTGGACAGGGGAACACTGAAGCTTTCTTT. Protein: CASSLVGQGNTEAFF.

The rearrangement links TRBV3-1 (or the pseudogene TRBV3-2) to TRBJ1-5; TRBD1 matches at 9 bases. The germline V gene encodes CDR1 LGHDT and CDR2 YNNKEL (reference sequence). The CDR3 totals 16 residues. After removal of 1 base from V and 7 bases from J, the junction contained 8 bases not matched to a gene. DNA of the CDR3: TGTGCCAGCAGCCAAGGGGCGGGACAGGGCACGCAGCCCCAGCATTTT. This codes for CASSQGAGQGTQPQHF.

The chain couples TRBV7-8 to TRBJ2-5; tentative D call: TRBD2 (6 bases). The CDR3 contains 15 residues. Deletions cut 2 bases from V and 1 base from J, with 11 bases between. Germline V lookup: CDR1 SGHVS, CDR2 FQNEAQ. The chain's CDR3 is CASSLLQRAQETQYF. CDR3 DNA sequence: TGTGCCAGCAGCTTACTCCAGCGGGCCCAAGAGACCCAGTACTTC. Full variable domain (remainder filled in from reference TRBV7-8 and TRBJ2-5): GAGVSQSPRYKVAKRGQDVALRCDPISGHVSLFWYQQALGQGPEFLTYFQNEAQLDKSGLPSDRFFAERPEGSVSTLKIQRTQQEDSAVYLCASSLLQRAQETQYFGPGTRLLVL.

The J gene is TRBJ1-1, the V gene TRBV28; perhaps TRBD1 as D (5 bases). The CDR3 spans 15 residues. The germline gives CDR1 MDHEN, CDR2 SYDVKM. Trimming took 4 bases from V and 4 from J, leaving 16 bases between them. The CDR3 DNA reads TGTGCCAGCAGTTCGCCTGGGGCGAGCAGCACTGAAGCTTTCTTT. This sequence encodes CASSSPGASSTEAFF.

As regards this clone: At one end the junction does not follow the germline gene, possibly because of a read error. V is TRBV7-7 and J is TRBJ1-3; D uncertain. Germline-derived CDR1 and CDR2 are SSHAT and FNYEAQ (reference sequence). This CDR3 spans 15 amino acids. The CDR3: CASSLDISAGNTIYF. The CDR3 DNA is TGTGCTAGCAGCCTTGACATTTCTGCTGGAAACACCATATATTTT.